These 28 T cell receptor beta chains were all obtained from the same sample, sequenced in a study of cytomegalovirus exposure and HLA in healthy donors. The PCR made use of 60 Vbeta and 13 Jbeta primers. Method: immunoSEQ multiplex PCR; TCRdb's copy keeps in-frame clones and lacks some. The table records 120,000 to 150,000 clones, 60% to 85% of them present only once. What was sequenced was PBMCs. These receptors were obtained from a middle-aged woman in good health and CMV-seropositive.

This chain links TRBV28 with TRBJ2-7; D is uncertain. The V gene's germline CDR1 is MDHEN and CDR2 SYDVKM. V lost 5 bases, J lost 4 bases, and 6 bases lay in between. There are 11 residues in the CDR3. CDR3 bases: TGTGCCAGCAGTCCGTTATACGAGCAGTACTTC. The encoded protein is CASSPLYEQYF.

This clone has a single count. V gene TRBV19 combines with J gene TRBJ1-2, with a weak D call TRBD1 (6 bases). Looked up from germline, CDR1 is LNHDA and CDR2 is SQIVND (reference sequence). Trimming left V 4 bases short and J 4 bases short, with 19 bases between. This CDR3 contains 16 residues. CDR3 amino acids: CASSTALTGFLYGYTF. In DNA, the CDR3 is TGTGCCAGTAGTACCGCCCTAACAGGGTTTCTCTATGGCTACACCTTC.

J is TRBJ2-7 and V is TRBV6-5; possible D gene TRBD1, 6 bases. CDR3 size: 14 residues. V was cut by 5 bases and J by 1 base, with 12 bases left in between. Germline V lookup: CDR1 MNHEY, CDR2 SVGAGI. DNA of the CDR3: TGTGCCAGCAGTAACCGGGACACTTCCTACGAGCAGTACTTC. Its translation is CASSNRDTSYEQYF.

Written as DNA, the CDR3 is TGTGCCAGCAGTTTAAAGGCTAGCGGGGGGCCCTACGAGCAGTACTTC. It specifies CASSLKASGGPYEQYF. The chain couples TRBV27 to TRBJ2-7, with 11 bases lining up with TRBD2. Germline CDR1 is MNHEY and CDR2 is SMNVEV (reference sequence). This CDR3 has 16 amino acids. V lost 2 bases to trimming and J lost 2 bases; unmatched junction nucleotides: 5.

The chain links TRBV5-1 to TRBJ2-7, with D uncertain. CDR1 and CDR2 from the germline V gene are SGHRS and YFSETQ. The CDR3 covers 13 residues. V was pared by 4 bases and J by 0 bases, with 8 bases between. Written as DNA, the CDR3 is TGCGCCAGCAGCATATCCTCCTCCTACGAGCAGTACTTC. The encoded protein is CASSISSSYEQYF. Full variable domain (missing parts from reference TRBV5-1 and TRBJ2-7): KAGVTQTPRYLIKTRGQQVTLSCSPISGHRSVSWYQQTPGQGLQFLFEYFSETQRNKGNFPGRFSGRQFSNSRSEMNVSTLELGDSALYLCASSISSSYEQYFGPGTRLTVT.

The chain has TRBV27 and TRBJ2-7; D not certain. CDR3 length: 15 amino acids. The germline V and J ends were trimmed by 6 bases and 6 bases, with 21 bases remaining between them. CDR1 MNHEY and CDR2 SMNVEV come from the germline V gene (reference sequence). CDR3 bases: TGTGCCAGCAGAATTTCTCCGTTAAATCCCCTCGAGCAGTACTTC. This codes for CASRISPLNPLEQYF.

V is TRBV9 and J is TRBJ2-3, with TRBD2 matching over 7 bases. This CDR3 has 16 residues. The V segment lost 0 bases and the J segment 2 bases; nucleotides outside the gene matches: 6. Germline CDR1 SGDLS, CDR2 YYNGEE. The CDR3, as DNA: TGTGCCAGCAGCGTAGAAGTCGGGGGGACCACAGATACGCAGTATTTT. It yields the protein CASSVEVGGTTDTQYF. Supplemented by reference TRBV9 and TRBJ2-3, the full variable domain reads DSGVTQTPKHLITATGQRVTLRCSPRSGDLSVYWYQQSLDQGLQFLIQYYNGEERAKGNILERFSAQQFPDLHSELNLSSLELGDSALYFCASSVEVGGTTDTQYFGPGTRLTVL.

J is TRBJ2-3 and V is TRBV6-6, with a weak D call TRBD2 (6 bases). CDR1 and CDR2 from the germline V gene are MNHNY and SVGAGI (reference sequence). The length of the CDR3 is 14 residues. The ends were cut back, 6 bases at V and 6 bases at J, with 16 bases in the middle. The chain's CDR3 is CASRLRDGWDTQYF. The CDR3 nucleotides are TGTGCCAGCAGACTGCGGGACGGATGGGATACGCAGTATTTT.

The chain uses TRBV7-2 and TRBJ1-2, with 8 positions matching TRBD1. V shed 1 base and J 7 bases; nucleotides not matched to a gene: 5. Germline CDR1 and CDR2: SGHTA and FQGNSA. This CDR3 has 14 amino acids. The DNA for the CDR3 is TGTGCCAGCAGCTTAGGTCTCAGGGGGCTTGGCTACACCTTC. Encoded protein: CASSLGLRGLGYTF.

The gene calls are TRBV27 and TRBJ1-1; TRBD1 aligns across 7 bases. With V trimmed by 3 bases and J by 3 bases, 7 bases remained unmatched. The germline V gene encodes CDR1 MNHEY and CDR2 SMNVEV (reference sequence). The CDR3 covers 15 residues. CDR3 DNA: TGTGCCAGCAGTTTCCTGAGGGGGCGGGACACTGAAGCTTTCTTT. Its protein product is CASSFLRGRDTEAFF.

The chain links TRBV6-1 to TRBJ2-5, with 7 bases fitting TRBD1. V shed 2 bases and J 7 bases; nucleotides not matched to a gene: 10. The CDR3 has 15 amino acids. The germline V gene has CDR1 MNHNS and CDR2 SASEGT. The CDR3 loop is CASSESDRQAPTQYF. The CDR3 DNA sequence: TGTGCCAGCAGTGAATCGGACAGGCAGGCCCCGACCCAGTACTTC.

The V call is TRBV9, the J call TRBJ2-7; 8 bases fit TRBD2. This CDR3 is 15 amino acids long. Per germline, CDR1 SGDLS and CDR2 YYNGEE. V was clipped by 0 bases and J by 1 base; unmatched bases: 3. The CDR3 DNA reads TGTGCCAGCAGCGTAGGTCTAGCGGGTTCCTACGAGCAGTACTTC. Translated, it gives CASSVGLAGSYEQYF.

The chain uses TRBV5-6 and TRBJ2-5; possibly TRBD1 for D (6 bases). The CDR3 is 14 residues long. Trimming removed 4 bases from V and 2 bases from J, with 12 bases in between. The germline V gene has CDR1 SGHDT and CDR2 YYEEEE. The DNA for the CDR3 is TGTGCCAGCAGCCAAGACAGGCCGCAAGAGACCCAGTACTTC. Amino acid sequence: CASSQDRPQETQYF.

The J gene is TRBJ1-2, the V gene TRBV7-6, with 11 bases identical to TRBD1. The V gene's germline CDR1 is SGHVS and CDR2 FNYEAQ. The J segment lost 2 bases and the V segment lost 1 base, leaving 0 bases of the junction unmatched. This CDR3 region has 15 residues. The CDR3 loop reads CASSLGDRGNYGYTF. The CDR3 coding sequence is TGTGCCAGCAGCTTAGGGGACAGGGGGAACTATGGCTACACCTTC.

The chain joins TRBV19 to TRBJ1-6; 7 nucleotides align to TRBD1. Germline CDR1 LNHDA, CDR2 SQIVND (reference sequence). Germline trimming cut 7 bases from V and 7 bases from J; bases unmatched to any gene: 10. CDR3 length equals 15 residues. The CDR3 DNA sequence: TGTGCCAGTACTGCTGAGACAGGGAAGAATTCACCCCTCCACTTT. Its translation is CASTAETGKNSPLHF.

The genes are TRBV6-6 and TRBJ2-2; 7 bases line up with TRBD1. The junction had 1 base not matched to a gene; V was cut back by 4 bases and J by 5 bases. CDR1 is MNHNY and CDR2 is SVGAGI in the germline V gene (reference sequence). The CDR3 extends over 13 amino acids. The DNA of the CDR3 is TGTGCCAGCAGTTGGGACAGTACCGGGGAGCTGTTTTTT. This codes for CASSWDSTGELFF.

V and J are TRBV19 and TRBJ2-2, with 11 bases lining up with TRBD2. V lost 4 bases, J lost 5 bases, and 12 bases stayed unmatched. Looked up from germline, CDR1 is LNHDA and CDR2 is SQIVND (reference sequence). This CDR3 is built from 18 residues. CDR3 amino acids: CASSTASGGSLGTGELFF. CDR3 nucleotides: TGTGCCAGTAGTACGGCTAGCGGGGGGTCCCTAGGTACCGGGGAGCTGTTTTTT.

The rearrangement joins TRBV2 to TRBJ2-1; a weak D match, TRBD1 (6 bases). The CDR3 sequence is 13 residues long. The V gene's germline CDR1 is SNHLY and CDR2 FYNNEI. V lost 10 bases and J lost 5, with 15 bases in between. CDR3 region: CATSGQTNNEQFF. The CDR3 DNA reads as TGTGCCACAAGCGGACAGACTAACAATGAGCAGTTCTTC.

V and J are TRBV14 and TRBJ1-2; no reliable D call. Trimming took off 5 bases at V and 7 bases at J, with 17 bases between the two ends. The CDR3 spans 14 residues. In germline, CDR1 is SGHDN, CDR2 FVKESK. CDR3 residues: CASSFTLGGGGYTF. CDR3 DNA sequence: TGTGCCAGCAGCTTTACCTTGGGAGGTGGTGGCTACACCTTC. Supplemented by reference TRBV14 and TRBJ1-2, the full variable domain reads EAGVTQFPSHSVIEKGQTVTLRCDPISGHDNLYWYRRVMGKEIKFLLHFVKESKQDESGMPNNRFLAERTGGTYSTLKVQPAELEDSGVYFCASSFTLGGGGYTFGSGTRLTVV.

DNA for the CDR3: TGTGCCAGCAGCCAAAGCCTTGCTAGCGGGGGGGCCGATGAGCAGTTCTTC. Translation gives CASSQSLASGGADEQFF. This chain joins TRBV4-2 and TRBJ2-1; 12 positions agree with TRBD2. CDR1 is LGHNA, CDR2 YNFKEQ, per germline. J lost 8 bases, V lost 2 bases, and 10 bases had no gene match. The CDR3 totals 17 residues.

The V and J genes are TRBV5-1 and TRBJ1-1, with 7 nucleotides matching TRBD1. After removal of 7 bases from V and 1 base from J, the junction contained 4 bases not matched to a gene. The CDR3 length is 13 residues. Germline loops: CDR1 SGHRS, CDR2 YFSETQ. DNA of the CDR3: TGCGCCAGCCAACAGGGGTCGAACACTGAAGCTTTCTTT. Translating gives CASQQGSNTEAFF.

The genes are TRBV6-1 and TRBJ2-5; the match to TRBD1 covers 9 bases. The J call may be incorrect, as the DNA end agrees better with TRBJ2-7. The CDR3 is 15 residues long. Germline V gene lookup returns CDR1 MNHNS and CDR2 SASEGT. CDR3 region: CASKGARDRASEQYF. For the CDR3, the DNA is TGTGCCAGCAAAGGGGCCCGGGACAGGGCCTCCGAGCAGTACTTC.

In this sample, this clone turned up once. The chain uses TRBV29-1 and TRBJ2-1, with 14 bases that match TRBD2. The CDR3 runs 13 residues. CDR1 and CDR2 from the germline V gene are SQVTM and ANQGSEA. The V gene end was trimmed by 7 bases and the J gene end by 9 bases; junction bases not matched to a gene: 5. CDR3 DNA sequence: TGCAGCGGACTAGCGGGGGGGCCTGGTGAGCAGTTCTTC. Protein product: CSGLAGGPGEQFF.

J is TRBJ2-1 and V is TRBV27, with 9 bases that match TRBD1. This CDR3 is built from 15 residues. V lost 0 bases, J lost 4 bases, and 1 base stayed unmatched. Per the germline V gene, CDR1 is MNHEY and CDR2 is SMNVEV (reference sequence). In nucleotides, the CDR3 is TGTGCCAGCAGTTTATCGACAGGGGGATACAATGAGCAGTTCTTC. Amino acid sequence: CASSLSTGGYNEQFF.

CDR3 DNA sequence: TGCGCCAGCAGCGGACGACTAGCGGGGGACAAAGAGACCCAGTACTTC. It specifies CASSGRLAGDKETQYF. The chain joins TRBV5-1 to TRBJ2-5, with 12 bases identical to TRBD2. The CDR3 is 16 amino acids. Germline CDR1 and CDR2: SGHRS and YFSETQ. After removal of 4 bases from V and 3 bases from J, the junction contained 7 bases not matched to a gene. The variable domain in full, with the rest retrieved from reference TRBV5-1 and TRBJ2-5, is KAGVTQTPRYLIKTRGQQVTLSCSPISGHRSVSWYQQTPGQGLQFLFEYFSETQRNKGNFPGRFSGRQFSNSRSEMNVSTLELGDSALYLCASSGRLAGDKETQYFGPGTRLLVL.

The CDR3: CATESQQAVRAEAFF. In DNA form, the CDR3 reads TGTGCCACCGAGAGCCAACAGGCGGTAAGGGCTGAAGCTTTCTTT. The chain employs TRBV25-1 and TRBJ1-1; a weak D match, TRBD1 (5 bases). Looked up from germline, CDR1 is MGHDK and CDR2 is SYGVNS. V was pared by 10 bases and J by 6 bases, with 24 bases between. The length of the CDR3 is 15 residues.

The chain couples TRBV6-1 to TRBJ2-2; TRBD1 matches at 7 bases. The junction had 8 bases not matched to a gene; V was cut back by 5 bases and J by 5 bases. This CDR3 region has 15 residues. Per the germline V gene, CDR1 is MNHNS and CDR2 is SASEGT. CDR3 sequence (DNA): TGTGCCAGCAGTTCAGGGGGATTATGGACCGGGGAGCTGTTTTTT. Encoded protein: CASSSGGLWTGELFF.

The rearrangement links TRBV2 to TRBJ1-6, with 8 bases matching TRBD1. Looked up from germline, CDR1 is SNHLY and CDR2 is FYNNEI. The ends lost 1 base at V and 18 bases at J; junction bases unmatched: 5. CDR3 length: 12 amino acids. Here the CDR3 reads CASSEGDRGPHF. CDR3 DNA: TGTGCCAGCAGTGAAGGAGACAGGGGCCCCCACTTT.